This T cell receptor (beta chain) was captured in a study of control samples from healthy donors and cancer patients. TCRdb keeps only in-frame clones here, not all; method: immunoSEQ multiplex PCR. The sample comprises some 150,000 clones, 94% of which are singletons, and under 15% rests with the top ten. The CDR3 has 13 amino acids. Trimming pared 5 bases from V and 5 bases from J, leaving 10 bases between. Per germline, CDR1 KGHDR and CDR2 SFDVKD. This chain uses TRBV24-1 with TRBJ2-3; D is ambiguous. Material: blood. This sequence originates from a man in his forties or fifties in good health. The CDR3 bases are TGTGCCACCAGTGTGGGTGTCGGAGATACGCAGTATTTT. Translating gives CATSVGVGDTQYF.